Each of the 30 T cell receptor beta chains below was sequenced from the same sample in a study of T cells in Graves' hyperthyroidism and ophthalmopathy. It was RNA transcripts that yielded the amplified TCR beta CDR3 regions. An initial round of RT-PCR targeting the TCR CDR3 relied on the HTBI primer set. TCRdb reprocessed the multiplex PCR reads via MiXCR and lists one record per CDR3 protein. The sample yields about 640,000 distinct CDR3 sequences, 45% seen once. The sequencing input was peripheral blood or thyroid tissue (not recorded which). These receptors were collected from an adult man with Graves' disease, either hyperthyroidism or ophthalmopathy (not recorded which).

A remark on this clonotype: Since the CDR3 does not end with the conserved phenylalanine or tryptophan, this likely comes from a read error. The limits of the CDR3 on the DNA are not certain, so only TCRdb's listed CDR3 is given. V is TRBV10-3 and J is TRBJ1-3; the table assigns TRBD1, which was not confirmed against the DNA. The germline CDR1 and CDR2 sequences are ENHRY and SYGVKD. The CDR3 has 8 amino acids, counting both end residues. CDR3 sequence reads: CAISRTGG.

This clonotype was seen more than once but under ten times. V and J are TRBV29-1 and TRBJ1-5; D call uncertain. Germline CDR1 SQVTM, CDR2 ANQGSEA. The V gene lost 4 bases and the J gene lost 3 bases, with 10 bases spanning the gap. The CDR3 has 13 residues. The CDR3 nucleotides read TGCAGCGTTGTGGTACAGCCCAATCAGCCCCAGCATTTT. Translated: CSVVVQPNQPQHF.

This clonotype was counted at least ten times. The chain uses TRBV2 and TRBJ1-1; weak D call: TRBD1 (5 bases). Trimming shortened V by 8 bases and J by 3 bases, and 25 bases separated the two germline ends. Germline V lookup: CDR1 SNHLY, CDR2 FYNNEI. The CDR3 runs to 17 residues. The CDR3 bases are TGTGCCAGCCGGCTCAAACCCAAGGGGCTCGCGGACACTGAAGCTTTCTTT. The encoded protein is CASRLKPKGLADTEAFF.

CDR3 amino acids: CSASSLAGWQETQYF. DNA for the CDR3: TGCAGTGCTAGTAGTTTAGCGGGATGGCAAGAGACCCAGTACTTC. J is TRBJ2-5 and V is TRBV20-1; 8 bases are a match to TRBD2. After removal of 3 bases from V and 2 bases from J, the junction contained 8 bases not matched to a gene. The CDR3 contains 15 residues. Germline lookup yields CDR1 DFQATT and CDR2 SNEGSKA (reference sequence).

The V call is TRBV25-1, the J call TRBJ1-6; D possibly corresponds to TRBD1 (5 bases). Trimming shortened V by 3 bases and J by 10 bases, and 10 bases separated the two germline ends. CDR3 size: 13 residues. CDR1 and CDR2 (germline): MGHDK, SYGVNS. The CDR3 sequence: CASSDRASSPLHF. DNA of the CDR3: TGTGCCAGCAGTGACAGGGCAAGCTCACCCCTCCACTTT.

This clonotype was seen repeatedly, ten times or more. This rearrangement joins TRBV7-2 to TRBJ2-5; 10 bases fit TRBD2. The CDR3 sequence is 15 residues long. CDR1 and CDR2 (germline): SGHTA, FQGNSA. The trim removed 7 bases at V and 0 bases at J, leaving 5 bases unmatched. The CDR3 sequence is CASTPSGGNQETQYF. The CDR3 DNA is TGTGCCAGCACCCCTAGCGGGGGAAACCAAGAGACCCAGTACTTC.

CDR3 nucleotide sequence: TGTGCCAGCTTGGCAATAGGGATAGCTGGGGCCAACGTCCTGACTTTC. Translated: CASLAIGIAGANVLTF. This chain connects TRBV25-1 to TRBJ2-6, with D unclear. The germline gives CDR1 MGHDK, CDR2 SYGVNS. This CDR3 region has 16 residues. Trimming stripped 8 bases from V and 2 bases from J, with 16 bases between.

In this sample, this clonotype turned up a few times. An end of the junction differs from the germline gene, which may be a read error. The chain employs TRBV2 and TRBJ1-6, with a tentative D call TRBD1 (6 bases). The V gene's germline CDR1 is SNHLY and CDR2 FYNNEI. The CDR3 extends over 15 amino acids. As DNA, the CDR3 is TGCGCCAGCAGCCAAGATAGGGGGAATAATTCACCCCTCCACTTT. Residues: CASSQDRGNNSPLHF.

This clonotype was counted once. J is TRBJ2-7 and V is TRBV29-1, with TRBD2 matching over 10 bases. Germline V gene sequence: CDR1 SQVTM, CDR2 ANQGSEA. J lost 3 bases, V lost 8 bases, and 7 bases had no gene match. CDR3 length equals 13 residues. The CDR3 region has the DNA TGCAGCTTGGCTAGCGGGAGTGGCTACGAGCAGTACTTC. Encoded protein: CSLASGSGYEQYF.

As concerns this clonotype: A clone one base away is much larger, so this may be a read error. CDR3 protein: CAISVGGESYGYTF. In DNA form, the CDR3 reads TGTGCCATCAGTGTTGGGGGCGAAAGCTATGGCTACACCTTC. The rearrangement uses TRBV2 and TRBJ1-2; D may be TRBD1 (6 bases). Germline CDR1 SNHLY, CDR2 FYNNEI. CDR3 size: 14 residues.

The V call is TRBV25-1, the J call TRBJ2-7; a possible D gene is TRBD2 (7 bases). Trimming took 8 bases from V and 5 from J, leaving 16 bases between them. The CDR3 runs 13 residues. Germline V gives CDR1 MGHDK, CDR2 SYGVNS. The CDR3 nucleotides are TGTGCCAGCGTTGGGGGGGGCCGAAACGAGCAGTACTTC. As protein: CASVGGGRNEQYF.

This clonotype was counted only a few times. V is TRBV12-3 or TRBV12-4 and J is TRBJ1-2; 10 bases are a match to TRBD1. The CDR3 has 17 residues. The junction had 8 bases not matched to a gene; V was cut back by 0 bases and J by 4 bases. This CDR3 reads CASSLALRGQGIYGYTF. In nucleotides, the CDR3 is TGTGCCAGCAGTTTAGCGCTTCGGGGACAGGGGATCTATGGCTACACCTTC.

This clonotype has just a few counts. The V gene is TRBV7-9, the J gene TRBJ2-7, with D hard to call. This CDR3 comprises 13 residues. Trimming left V 3 bases short and J 2 bases short, with 8 bases between. CDR1 is SEHNR and CDR2 is FQNEAQ in the germline V gene (reference sequence). The CDR3 bases are TGTGCCAGCAGCTTTACACCGACCTACGAGCAGTACTTC. Residues: CASSFTPTYEQYF.

Ten or more counts support this clonotype. The chain links TRBV10-3 to TRBJ1-3, with unresolved D. The V end lost 4 bases, the J end lost 1 base, and 11 bases lay between the germline ends. The V gene's germline CDR1 is ENHRY and CDR2 SYGVKD. The CDR3 runs to 15 residues. The CDR3 here is CAISGYGPSGNTIYF. As DNA, the CDR3 is TGTGCCATCAGTGGGTATGGCCCGTCTGGAAACACCATATATTTT.

The table lists this clonotype with many counts. The CDR3 nucleotides read TGTGCCACCAGTGATCTAGCGGCGAAAGGCACCGGGGAGCTGTTTTTT. This translates into CATSDLAAKGTGELFF. The gene calls are TRBV24-1 and TRBJ2-2, with 7 bases fitting TRBD2. CDR3 length equals 16 residues. V dropped 3 bases and J dropped 4; count of bases not matched to a gene: 7. Germline V gene data show CDR1 as KGHDR and CDR2 as SFDVKD.

This clonotype came up a few times. CDR3 residues: CASSLETGWVRSSGNTIYF. The CDR3 coding sequence is TGTGCCAGCAGCTTAGAGACCGGATGGGTTAGGAGCTCTGGAAACACCATATATTTT. The chain is built from TRBV7-2 and TRBJ1-3; D gene uncertain. The CDR3 is 19 amino acids. CDR1 SGHTA and CDR2 FQGNSA come from the germline V gene. Trimming removed 1 base from V and 0 bases from J, with 19 bases in between. The full variable domain, its missing parts supplied by reference TRBV7-2 and TRBJ1-3, is GAGVSQSPSNKVTEKGKDVELRCDPISGHTALYWYRQSLGQGLEFLIYFQGNSAPDKSGLPSDRFSAERTGGSVSTLTIQRTQQEDSAVYLCASSLETGWVRSSGNTIYFGEGSWLTVV.

This clonotype was counted a few times. The genes are TRBV27 and TRBJ1-2; the match to TRBD1 covers 8 bases. The V gene's germline CDR1 is MNHEY and CDR2 SMNVEV (reference sequence). Trimming at V came to 5 bases and at J to 4 bases, leaving 9 bases not matched to a gene. This CDR3 comprises 15 residues. The CDR3 reads CASSPTRTGPYGYTF. CDR3 bases: TGTGCCAGCAGTCCGACTAGGACAGGGCCCTATGGCTACACCTTC.

In this sample, this clonotype turned up a few times. The chain carries TRBV9 and TRBJ1-5, with TRBD1 as a possible D gene (5 bases). Trimming cost V 4 bases and J 10 bases, with 12 bases left between them. The CDR3 length is 12 residues. The germline gives CDR1 SGDLS, CDR2 YYNGEE. For the CDR3, the DNA is TGTGCCAGCAGCCAAGAAGGGGTTCCCCAGCATTTT. It is translated as CASSQEGVPQHF.

In its sample, this clonotype was seen many times. V gene TRBV9 combines with J gene TRBJ2-2, with D unresolved. The V end was cut by 4 bases, the J end by 3 bases, with 16 bases between. The CDR3 is 16 amino acids. Germline V gene sequence: CDR1 SGDLS, CDR2 YYNGEE. DNA of the CDR3: TGTGCCAGCAGCCTCGGACGCATTACGCACACCGGGGAGCTGTTTTTT. The encoded protein is CASSLGRITHTGELFF.

Details on this clonotype: One end of the junction varies from germline; a read error may be responsible. The J gene is TRBJ2-7, the V gene TRBV7-9, with TRBD2 as a possible D gene (5 bases). The CDR3 runs 12 residues. The germline CDR1 and CDR2 sequences are SEHNR and FQNEAQ (reference sequence). The CDR3 reads CASNSDYYEQYF. The CDR3 region has the DNA TGCGCCAGCAACTCCGACTACTACGAGCAGTACTTC.

This clonotype was recorded a few times. The chain employs TRBV20-1 and TRBJ2-5; D possibly corresponds to TRBD2 (5 bases). V dropped 3 bases and J dropped 9 bases, with 17 bases sitting between them. In germline, CDR1 is DFQATT, CDR2 SNEGSKA (reference sequence). The CDR3 extends over 13 amino acids. Here the CDR3 reads CSAREDPAMAQYF. CDR3 nucleotides: TGCAGTGCTAGGGAGGACCCAGCCATGGCCCAGTACTTC.

This clonotype was recorded at least ten times. The chain is built from TRBV15 and TRBJ2-5, with no clear D. The CDR3 consists of 11 residues. Germline assignment: CDR1 LNHNV and CDR2 YYDKDF (reference sequence). The germline V and J ends were trimmed by 4 bases and 5 bases, with 5 bases remaining between them. Written as DNA, the CDR3 is TGTGCCACCAGCAAATCGGAGACCCAGTACTTC. Its translation is CATSKSETQYF. Based on the CDR3 plus reference TRBV15 and TRBJ2-5, the full variable domain is DAMVIQNPRYQVTQFGKPVTLSCSQTLNHNVMYWYQQKSSQAPKLLFHYYDKDFNNEADTPDNFQSRRPNTSFCFLDIRSPGLGDTAMYLCATSKSETQYFGPGTRLLVL.

The chain recombines TRBV9 with TRBJ1-1; tentative D call: TRBD1 (6 bases). Germline V gene lookup returns CDR1 SGDLS and CDR2 YYNGEE. V lost 3 bases and J 1 base, leaving 13 bases between the germline ends. The CDR3 totals 15 residues. CDR3 residues: CASSANQQGNTEAFF. DNA for the CDR3: TGTGCCAGCAGCGCCAACCAACAGGGGAACACTGAAGCTTTCTTT.

The chain uses TRBV9 and TRBJ1-2; 8 nucleotides line up with TRBD1. The germline V gene has CDR1 SGDLS and CDR2 YYNGEE. The CDR3 consists of 15 residues. V was pared by 4 bases and J by 7 bases, with 12 bases of the junction left unmatched. CDR3 bases: TGTGCCAGCAGCCGGATCGGACAGGGAAGCGGTGGCTACACCTTC. This codes for CASSRIGQGSGGYTF.

CDR3 amino acids: CSVEVRMGQGMYGYTF. DNA of the CDR3: TGCAGCGTTGAAGTTAGGATGGGCCAAGGGATGTATGGCTACACCTTC. This sequence joins TRBV29-1 and TRBJ1-2; D is unclear. Trimming took 1 base from V and 5 from J, leaving 20 bases between them. Germline CDR1 reads SQVTM; CDR2 reads ANQGSEA. The CDR3 covers 16 residues.

This clonotype was counted many times. The chain has TRBV9 and TRBJ2-5; D is unclear. Germline V gene sequence: CDR1 SGDLS, CDR2 YYNGEE. The V end was cut by 2 bases, the J end by 4 bases, with 6 bases between. The CDR3 has 12 amino acids. CDR3 in DNA: TGTGCCAGCAGCGTCGTGGGAGAGACCCAGTACTTC. Protein product: CASSVVGETQYF.

The V call is TRBV29-1, the J call TRBJ1-5; tentative D call: TRBD1 (6 bases). CDR3 length equals 15 residues. V lost 8 bases, J lost 2 bases, and 19 bases lay in between. The V gene's germline CDR1 is SQVTM and CDR2 ANQGSEA. DNA for the CDR3: TGCAGCCCCGTAAAGGGGGGCTTTTGCAATCAGCCCCAGCATTTT. This codes for CSPVKGGFCNQPQHF.

The chain couples TRBV30 to TRBJ1-5; no firm D call. The germline V gene has CDR1 GTSNPN and CDR2 SVGIG (reference sequence). The CDR3 is made up of 12 amino acids. V lost 8 bases and J lost 3, with 11 bases in between. CDR3 sequence reads: CAGGGHNQPQHF. CDR3 nucleotides: TGTGCCGGTGGAGGGCACAATCAGCCCCAGCATTTT.

The gene calls are TRBV11-2 and TRBJ2-2, with TRBD1 matching over 12 bases. V lost 5 bases, J lost 4 bases, and 11 bases stayed unmatched. This CDR3 contains 18 residues. Looked up from germline, CDR1 is SGHAT and CDR2 is FQNNGV. This chain's CDR3 is CASSVLPGQGASTGELFF. The CDR3 nucleotides are TGTGCCAGCAGCGTACTCCCGGGACAGGGGGCGAGCACCGGGGAGCTGTTTTTT.

The chain uses TRBV7-9 and TRBJ2-2, with no clear D. The V and J ends lost 2 bases and 9 bases respectively, with 7 bases between them. Germline V CDR1 and CDR2: SEHNR, FQNEAQ (reference sequence). The CDR3 runs 12 residues. In nucleotides, the CDR3 is TGTGCCAGCAGCTTATTCGCCCGGGAGCTGTTTTTT. Its protein is CASSLFARELFF.